Each of the 28 T cell receptor beta chains below was sequenced from the same sample in a study of T-cell memory formation after mild COVID-19. MiXCR, run by TCRdb on the 5' RACE reads, gives a single entry per CDR3 protein. The profile shows 470,000 or so distinct CDR3 sequences, 20% of them singletons. The sample consisted of PBMCs or a T cell subset sorted from them (not recorded which). The source of these receptors is an adult woman who had mild COVID-19 (a few samples of this study predate the infection). Cell type and time point are not known.

Only a few counts were recorded for this clonotype. The chain joins TRBV4-3 to TRBJ2-7, with TRBD1 matching over 7 bases. The germline CDR1 and CDR2 sequences are LGHNA and YSLEER. CDR3 length: 15 amino acids. Trimming cost V 1 base and J 5 bases; bases outside gene matches: 8. DNA of the CDR3: TGCGCCAGCAGCCAAGGCCCAGGGGGTTTCGACGAGCAGTACTTC. Its protein product is CASSQGPGGFDEQYF.

This clonotype was counted a few times. This sequence joins TRBV24-1 and TRBJ2-5, with 9 bases that match TRBD1. The CDR3 has 15 amino acids. Germline V lookup: CDR1 KGHDR, CDR2 SFDVKD. V dropped 3 bases and J dropped 1; count of bases not matched to a gene: 2. CDR3 coding DNA: TGTGCCACCAGTGATCCGGGACAGGGCCAAGAGACCCAGTACTTC. Residues: CATSDPGQGQETQYF.

The chain joins TRBV19 to TRBJ2-6; possible D gene TRBD1, 7 bases. The ends were cut back, 2 bases at V and 0 bases at J, with 11 bases in the middle. The CDR3 has 17 residues. Germline V gene lookup returns CDR1 LNHDA and CDR2 SQIVND (reference sequence). The CDR3 loop is CASSIRGDSSGANVLTF. The CDR3 DNA reads as TGTGCCAGTAGTATAAGGGGGGACAGCTCTGGGGCCAACGTCCTGACTTTC.

This clonotype was seen more than once but under ten times. The rearrangement uses TRBV12-3 or TRBV12-4 and TRBJ1-5, with a tentative D call TRBD1 (5 bases). Trimming took 11 bases from V and 2 from J, leaving 19 bases between them. The CDR3 consists of 15 residues. The CDR3 loop reads CACSGGSSGNQPQHF. Here the CDR3 DNA reads TGTGCCTGCTCGGGGGGTTCTTCGGGCAATCAGCCCCAGCATTTT.

The rearrangement uses TRBV12-3 or TRBV12-4 and TRBJ2-7; 7 bases fit TRBD2. V was clipped by 5 bases and J by 2 bases; unmatched bases: 12. This CDR3 spans 16 amino acids. CDR3 amino acids: CASSVAGGSGTYEQYF. In DNA form, the CDR3 reads TGTGCCAGCAGTGTCGCCGGAGGGAGCGGGACCTACGAGCAGTACTTC.

The gene calls are TRBV5-6 and TRBJ2-5; the D gene could be TRBD1 or TRBD2 (6 bases each). The CDR3 has 14 residues. Trimming removed 1 base at V and 5 bases at J, with 12 bases between. Germline lookup yields CDR1 SGHDT and CDR2 YYEEEE. CDR3: CASSLFSGAETQYF. CDR3 nucleotides: TGTGCCAGCAGCTTGTTCTCGGGGGCGGAGACCCAGTACTTC.

The chain couples TRBV20-1 to TRBJ2-3, with D hard to call. CDR3 length: 15 amino acids. Germline V CDR1 and CDR2: DFQATT, SNEGSKA (reference sequence). Trimming cost V 6 bases and J 0 bases, with 16 bases left between them. CDR3 sequence (DNA): TGCAGTGCCCCACCCCCTTGGCGAAGCACAGATACGCAGTATTTT. Its translation is CSAPPPWRSTDTQYF.

This chain links TRBV12-3 or TRBV12-4 with TRBJ1-2; D might be TRBD1 (5 bases). There are 18 residues in the CDR3. Trimming left V 6 bases short and J 6 bases short, with 29 bases between. The CDR3 region is CASRYESVTKGRRDGYTF. CDR3 in DNA: TGTGCCAGCAGATATGAATCAGTTACGAAGGGGAGGAGAGATGGCTACACCTTC.

This clonotype has only a few counts. DNA for the CDR3: TGTGCCTGGAGCGGGCAAGAGGGTCAGCCCCAGCATTTT. This encodes CAWSGQEGQPQHF. The V and J genes are TRBV30 and TRBJ1-5; D is uncertain. V shed 3 bases and J shed 6 bases, with 12 bases lying between them. Germline V gene lookup returns CDR1 GTSNPN and CDR2 SVGIG (reference sequence). The CDR3 is 13 residues long.

This chain joins TRBV4-2 and TRBJ2-5; 10 nucleotides match TRBD2. CDR1 and CDR2 from the germline V gene are LGHNA and YNFKEQ. Losses at the gene ends were 3 bases for V and 4 bases for J; bases not matched to a gene: 8. CDR3 length: 16 amino acids. CDR3 loop: CASSHQAGGPRETQYF. CDR3 nucleotide sequence: TGTGCCAGCAGCCACCAAGCGGGAGGGCCGAGAGAGACCCAGTACTTC.

This clonotype was recorded at least ten times. This rearrangement joins TRBV4-1 to TRBJ2-1; D is tentatively TRBD1 or TRBD2 (5 bases each). The CDR3 extends over 16 amino acids. Trimming cost V 0 bases and J 3 bases, with 12 bases left between them. Germline CDR1 MGHRA, CDR2 YSYEKL. This CDR3 is CASSQDSLRGYNEQFF. The DNA for the CDR3 is TGCGCCAGCAGCCAAGATTCCTTGAGGGGCTACAATGAGCAGTTCTTC.

The chain employs TRBV7-3 and TRBJ1-1; D call uncertain. The V gene's germline CDR1 is SGHTA and CDR2 FQGTGA. CDR3 length equals 16 residues. V lost 0 bases, J lost 0 bases, and 11 bases lay in between. Here the CDR3 reads CASSLTRVRVNTEAFF. The CDR3 DNA follows: TGTGCCAGCAGCTTAACACGCGTTAGGGTGAACACTGAAGCTTTCTTT.

The chain has TRBV6-5 and TRBJ1-1; D remains unclear. Looked up from germline, CDR1 is MNHEY and CDR2 is SVGAGI. V was shortened by 0 bases and J by 8 bases, with 10 bases between the two germline ends. The CDR3 spans 13 residues. CDR3 sequence reads: CASSYSAYGEAFF. The CDR3 nucleotides are TGTGCCAGCAGTTACTCCGCCTACGGGGAAGCTTTCTTT.

This chain joins TRBV6-2 or TRBV6-3 and TRBJ2-5; 7 bases align to TRBD1. This CDR3 has 15 amino acids. Germline assignment: CDR1 MNHEY and CDR2 SVGEGT. After removal of 2 bases from V and 5 bases from J, the junction contained 8 bases not matched to a gene. For the CDR3, the DNA is TGTGCCAGCAGTTACCTAGGGACAGATTTGGAGACCCAGTACTTC. Its translation: CASSYLGTDLETQYF.

This clonotype was seen more than once but under ten times. The chain uses TRBV7-9 and TRBJ2-1; 7 bases are shared with TRBD2. Looked up from germline, CDR1 is SEHNR and CDR2 is FQNEAQ (reference sequence). Losses at the gene ends were 6 bases for V and 7 bases for J; bases not matched to a gene: 15. The CDR3 contains 16 residues. CDR3 DNA sequence: TGTGCCAGCAGTAGGATCGGGGCGGGAGTGGCTAATGAGCAGTTCTTC. Residues: CASSRIGAGVANEQFF.

This clonotype was counted a few times. The DNA for the CDR3 is TGTGCCAGCAGAACGGGACAGCAGAACACTGAAGCTTTCTTT. This gives the protein CASRTGQQNTEAFF. The chain links TRBV12-3 or TRBV12-4 to TRBJ1-1; the match to TRBD1 covers 7 bases. V was clipped by 6 bases and J by 1 base; unmatched bases: 5. The CDR3 has 14 residues.

This clonotype was seen a few times. The chain recombines TRBV12-3 or TRBV12-4 with TRBJ1-4, with no clear D. The CDR3 runs 14 residues. V was pared by 0 bases and J by 5 bases, with 7 bases between. Here the CDR3 reads CASSLAGRNEKLFF. The CDR3 nucleotides are TGTGCCAGCAGTTTAGCGGGGAGGAATGAAAAACTGTTTTTT.

A few counts support this clonotype. The J gene is TRBJ2-5, the V gene TRBV7-9, with 7 nucleotides matching TRBD1. This CDR3 has 15 amino acids. Trimming took 6 bases from V and 0 from J; bases not matched to a gene: 7. Looked up from germline, CDR1 is SEHNR and CDR2 is FQNEAQ (reference sequence). CDR3 sequence (DNA): TGTGCCAGCAGGGCCGGGACAGTGTACCAAGAGACCCAGTACTTC. Its translation: CASRAGTVYQETQYF.

This clonotype was seen a few times. This chain links TRBV27 with TRBJ2-7; 7 bases match TRBD2. The V gene's germline CDR1 is MNHEY and CDR2 SMNVEV (reference sequence). The CDR3 contains 13 residues. Trimming removed 6 bases from V and 6 bases from J; junction bases left unmatched: 8. In DNA form, the CDR3 reads TGTGCCAGCAGAGGGAGGGGTGTTGGCGAGCAGTACTTC. Protein: CASRGRGVGEQYF.

The chain employs TRBV20-1 and TRBJ1-2, with D maybe TRBD1 (5 bases). Trimming pared 6 bases from V and 0 bases from J, leaving 17 bases between. The CDR3 has 15 residues. The V gene's germline CDR1 is DFQATT and CDR2 SNEGSKA (reference sequence). The CDR3 sequence is CSAKEGSTPNYGYTF. The CDR3 region has the DNA TGCAGTGCCAAGGAGGGGAGTACTCCTAACTATGGCTACACCTTC.

The table lists this clonotype with a few counts. The V gene is TRBV12-3 or TRBV12-4, the J gene TRBJ1-1; D may be TRBD1 (5 bases). Trimming removed 6 bases from V and 1 base from J, with 12 bases in between. The CDR3 runs 14 residues. The CDR3 DNA reads as TGTGCCAGCAGGCTACAGGAGGGGAACACTGAAGCTTTCTTT. It is translated as CASRLQEGNTEAFF.

This clonotype showed up just a few times. This chain links TRBV2 with TRBJ1-6; D unresolved. Germline V CDR1 and CDR2: SNHLY, FYNNEI. The V and J ends lost 1 base and 6 bases respectively, with 10 bases between them. This CDR3 has 15 amino acids. In DNA, the CDR3 is TGTGCCAGCAGTGAAGGGAGGCCAAGTAATTCACCCCTCCACTTT. Residues: CASSEGRPSNSPLHF.

The table lists this clonotype with many counts. The genes are TRBV20-1 and TRBJ2-7; D ambiguous. The CDR3 extends over 14 amino acids. CDR1 is DFQATT and CDR2 is SNEGSKA in the germline V gene (reference sequence). Between the trimmed V and J ends, which lost 4 bases and 0 bases, there was a span of 13 bases. The CDR3 loop is CSAKMAHSSYEQYF. For the CDR3, the DNA is TGCAGTGCTAAAATGGCACACAGCTCCTACGAGCAGTACTTC.

This chain connects TRBV12-3 or TRBV12-4 to TRBJ1-1; D is uncertain. V was cut by 4 bases and J by 3 bases, with 15 bases left in between. This CDR3 is 15 amino acids long. The CDR3 region is CASSSPYGVYTEAFF. In DNA, the CDR3 is TGTGCCAGCAGTTCCCCCTATGGAGTTTACACTGAAGCTTTCTTT.

In its sample, this clonotype was seen a few times. In nucleotides, the CDR3 is TGTGCCAGCAGTGAAGTGGAATCGACCTCCTACGAGCAGTACTTC. Amino acid sequence: CASSEVESTSYEQYF. This chain joins TRBV2 and TRBJ2-7; D gene uncertain. The V and J ends lost 1 base and 0 bases respectively, with 10 bases between them. Looked up from germline, CDR1 is SNHLY and CDR2 is FYNNEI. The CDR3 spans 15 residues.

V usage is TRBV7-2 and J usage is TRBJ1-5, with a possible D match to TRBD1 (5 bases). CDR3 length: 14 amino acids. Trimming pared 5 bases from V and 2 bases from J, leaving 10 bases between. Germline V gene sequence: CDR1 SGHTA, CDR2 FQGNSA. The CDR3 nucleotides are TGTGCCAGCAGCCCCAAGGGGCGCAATCAGCCCCAGCATTTT. Translating gives CASSPKGRNQPQHF.

This clonotype was counted only a few times. The chain uses TRBV20-1 and TRBJ1-2; 12 bases are shared with TRBD1. Germline lookup yields CDR1 DFQATT and CDR2 SNEGSKA (reference sequence). The trim removed 7 bases at V and 4 bases at J, leaving 10 bases unmatched. There are 15 residues in the CDR3. CDR3 amino acids: CSVPTGTGGFYGYTF. The CDR3 DNA reads as TGCAGTGTCCCCACCGGGACAGGGGGCTTCTATGGCTACACCTTC.

The chain combines TRBV9 with TRBJ1-1; no firm D call. CDR3 size: 12 residues. V gave up 0 bases and J gave up 3 bases, with 3 bases separating them. Germline loops: CDR1 SGDLS, CDR2 YYNGEE. CDR3 nucleotides: TGTGCCAGCAGCGTAGCTGACACTGAAGCTTTCTTT. The encoded protein is CASSVADTEAFF.